This TCR beta chain is drawn from a study of siplizumab effects on memory and regulatory T cells. Method: immunoSEQ multiplex PCR; TCRdb's copy keeps in-frame clones and lacks some. The sample includes over 100,000 clones, about 93% seen only once; the top ten take over 0.15%. The V end lost 6 bases, the J end lost 7 bases, and 9 bases lay between the germline ends. The CDR3 totals 12 residues. Germline CDR1 MNHEY, CDR2 SVGAGI. About this clone itself: The target antigen is unknown.

Study-level points and caveats: A significant reduction in alloreactive sequences traceable to unstimulated CD4+ memory cells was produced by siplizumab. Naive T cells looked more diverse than memory cells, and they looked like major contributors to the alloresponse. Naive-or-memory phenotypes were unassignable for roughly 80-97% of proliferating CD4+ or CD8+ clones.

The sequenced material came from non-Treg CD4+ T cells sorted from blood. The chain recombines TRBV6-5 with TRBJ1-4; D unclear. The TCR comes from a human donor in good health. CDR3 DNA sequence: TGTGCCAGCAGGGGCAGTGGTGAAAAACTGTTTTTT. Amino acids: CASRGSGEKLFF.